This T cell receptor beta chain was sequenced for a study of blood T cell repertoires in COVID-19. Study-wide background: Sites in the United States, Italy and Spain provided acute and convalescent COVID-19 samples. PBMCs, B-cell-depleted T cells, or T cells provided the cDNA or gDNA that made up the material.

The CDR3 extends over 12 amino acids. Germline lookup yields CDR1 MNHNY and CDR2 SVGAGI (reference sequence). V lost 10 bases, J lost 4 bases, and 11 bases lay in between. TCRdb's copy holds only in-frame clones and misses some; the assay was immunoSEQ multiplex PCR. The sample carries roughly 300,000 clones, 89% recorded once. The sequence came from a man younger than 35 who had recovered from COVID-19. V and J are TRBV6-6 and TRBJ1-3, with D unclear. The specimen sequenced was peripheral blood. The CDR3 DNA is TGTGCCACCATCGGGGAGGGAAACACCATATATTTT. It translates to CATIGEGNTIYF.